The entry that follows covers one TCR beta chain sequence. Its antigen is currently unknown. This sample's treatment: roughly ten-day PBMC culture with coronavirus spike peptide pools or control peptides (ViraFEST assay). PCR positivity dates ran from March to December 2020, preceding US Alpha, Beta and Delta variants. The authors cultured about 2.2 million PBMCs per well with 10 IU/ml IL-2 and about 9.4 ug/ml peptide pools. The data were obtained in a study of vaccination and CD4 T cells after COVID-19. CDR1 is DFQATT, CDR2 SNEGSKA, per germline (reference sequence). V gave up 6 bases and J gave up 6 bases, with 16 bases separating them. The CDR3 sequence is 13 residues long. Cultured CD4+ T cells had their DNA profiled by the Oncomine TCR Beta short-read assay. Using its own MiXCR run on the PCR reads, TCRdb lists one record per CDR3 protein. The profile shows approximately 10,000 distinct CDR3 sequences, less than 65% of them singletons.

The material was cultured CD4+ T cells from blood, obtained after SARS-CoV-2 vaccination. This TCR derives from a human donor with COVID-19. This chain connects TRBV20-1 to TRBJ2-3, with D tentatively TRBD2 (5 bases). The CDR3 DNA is TGCAGTGCCCGAAGGATAGCGTCGGATACGCAGTATTTT. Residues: CSARRIASDTQYF.